These 2 T cell receptor beta chains originate from one sample sequenced in a study of T cell responses to AZD1222 COVID-19 vaccine. Here immunoSEQ multiplex PCR was the method, and the copy in TCRdb shows in-frame clones only, minus some. The table includes about 200,000 clones, more than 90% detected once. The sample was peripheral blood, taken 28 days after the second dose of the MenACWY control vaccine. Receptor source: an adult who received the MenACWY meningococcal vaccine as a control.

This clone appeared a single time. The same CDR3 is also encoded by other DNA sequences in this sample. The gene calls are TRBV7-8 and TRBJ2-7; D is unclear. Germline V gene data show CDR1 as SGHVS and CDR2 as FQNEAQ. The CDR3 extends over 11 amino acids. Trimming stripped 5 bases from V and 1 base from J, with 3 bases between. The CDR3 region is CASSPSYEQYF. CDR3 nucleotide sequence: TGTGCCAGCAGCCCATCCTACGAGCAGTACTTC.

The chain has TRBV4-2 and TRBJ2-3; D is perhaps TRBD2 (6 bases). CDR1 and CDR2 (germline): LGHNA, YNFKEQ. The CDR3 contains 16 residues. Trimming stripped 1 base from V and 0 bases from J, with 11 bases between. CDR3 DNA: TGTGCCAGCAGCCAAGGGACTACCCCTAGCACAGATACGCAGTATTTT. As protein: CASSQGTTPSTDTQYF.